In this sample, the clone carrying this TCR beta chain turned up many times. TCR cDNA molecules each had a unique molecular identifier. TCRdb fed the 5' RACE reads into MiXCR, producing one record per CDR3 protein. In the table there are about 2,800 distinct CDR3 sequences, approximately 7% of which are singletons. This sample was taken from a study of spatial heterogeneity in lung cancer. On the study more broadly: The study consistently detected more beta-chain than alpha-chain sequences.

Germline CDR1 is SGHVS and CDR2 is FNYEAQ. The V and J ends lost 0 bases and 5 bases respectively, with 5 bases between them. This CDR3 has 13 residues. Noted time point: sample taken at primary tumor resection. Samples came from around 70 TRACERx patients with untreated early-stage lung cancer. Whole RNA, which was extracted from tumor, nontumor lung tissue or frozen PBMC, was sequenced without any cell sorting. The sequence was obtained from a male donor with early-stage non-small cell lung cancer. The gene calls are TRBV7-6 and TRBJ1-5; D is ambiguous. Source: normal lung tissue next to the tumor, taken at surgery. CDR3 coding DNA: TGTGCCAGCAGCTTAGCGGTAGATCAGCCCCAGCATTTT. Encoded protein: CASSLAVDQPQHF.